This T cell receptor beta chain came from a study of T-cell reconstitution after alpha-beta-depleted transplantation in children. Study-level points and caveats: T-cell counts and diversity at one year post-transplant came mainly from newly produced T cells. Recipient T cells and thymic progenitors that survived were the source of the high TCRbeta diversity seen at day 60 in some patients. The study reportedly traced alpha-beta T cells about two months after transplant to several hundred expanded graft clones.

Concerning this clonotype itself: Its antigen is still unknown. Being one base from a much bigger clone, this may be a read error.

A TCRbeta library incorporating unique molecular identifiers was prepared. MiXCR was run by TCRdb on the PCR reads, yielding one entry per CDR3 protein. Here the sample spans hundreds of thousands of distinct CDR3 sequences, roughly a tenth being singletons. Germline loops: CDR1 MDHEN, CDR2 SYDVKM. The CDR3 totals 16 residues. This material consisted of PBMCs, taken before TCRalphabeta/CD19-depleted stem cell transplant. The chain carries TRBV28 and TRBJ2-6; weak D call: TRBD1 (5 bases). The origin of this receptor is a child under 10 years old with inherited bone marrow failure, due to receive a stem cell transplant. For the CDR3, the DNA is TGTGCCAGCAGTTTACTCAGGGTCTCTGGGGCCAACGTCCAGACTTTC. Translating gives CASSLLRVSGANVQTF.